These 2 T cell receptor beta chains share one sample of origin, sequenced in a study of shared clonotypes between healthy human individuals. Naive CD8 isolation took CD45RO-negative cells positively selected for CCR7 and excluded terminally differentiated effector memory CD45RA+ cells. Generated by immunoSEQ multiplex PCR, the TCRdb table keeps only in-frame clones and is missing some. The data contain around 1,900,000 clones, 93% of them singletons. Sequenced input: naive CD8+ T cells from PBMCs. These receptors were obtained from a man younger than 35 in good health. Some clones in this sample may be carry-over from other donors' samples.

The chain has TRBV19 and TRBJ1-2; 9 nucleotides match TRBD1. V was pared by 4 bases and J by 0 bases, with 6 bases of the junction left unmatched. Germline CDR1 and CDR2: LNHDA and SQIVND (reference sequence). The CDR3 runs to 16 residues. The CDR3 loop reads CASSSNWDRANYGYTF. DNA of the CDR3: TGTGCCAGTAGTAGCAACTGGGACAGGGCTAACTATGGCTACACCTTC.

This clone was observed once. Other DNA sequences from this sample encode an identical CDR3 as well. The chain joins TRBV19 to TRBJ2-3, with D perhaps TRBD1 (6 bases). The V end was cut by 5 bases, the J end by 1 base, with 13 bases between. CDR1 and CDR2 from the germline V gene are LNHDA and SQIVND (reference sequence). The CDR3 totals 15 residues. CDR3 sequence reads: CASSLRGTGTDTQYF. CDR3 coding DNA: TGTGCCAGTAGTCTCAGGGGTACTGGCACAGATACGCAGTATTTT.